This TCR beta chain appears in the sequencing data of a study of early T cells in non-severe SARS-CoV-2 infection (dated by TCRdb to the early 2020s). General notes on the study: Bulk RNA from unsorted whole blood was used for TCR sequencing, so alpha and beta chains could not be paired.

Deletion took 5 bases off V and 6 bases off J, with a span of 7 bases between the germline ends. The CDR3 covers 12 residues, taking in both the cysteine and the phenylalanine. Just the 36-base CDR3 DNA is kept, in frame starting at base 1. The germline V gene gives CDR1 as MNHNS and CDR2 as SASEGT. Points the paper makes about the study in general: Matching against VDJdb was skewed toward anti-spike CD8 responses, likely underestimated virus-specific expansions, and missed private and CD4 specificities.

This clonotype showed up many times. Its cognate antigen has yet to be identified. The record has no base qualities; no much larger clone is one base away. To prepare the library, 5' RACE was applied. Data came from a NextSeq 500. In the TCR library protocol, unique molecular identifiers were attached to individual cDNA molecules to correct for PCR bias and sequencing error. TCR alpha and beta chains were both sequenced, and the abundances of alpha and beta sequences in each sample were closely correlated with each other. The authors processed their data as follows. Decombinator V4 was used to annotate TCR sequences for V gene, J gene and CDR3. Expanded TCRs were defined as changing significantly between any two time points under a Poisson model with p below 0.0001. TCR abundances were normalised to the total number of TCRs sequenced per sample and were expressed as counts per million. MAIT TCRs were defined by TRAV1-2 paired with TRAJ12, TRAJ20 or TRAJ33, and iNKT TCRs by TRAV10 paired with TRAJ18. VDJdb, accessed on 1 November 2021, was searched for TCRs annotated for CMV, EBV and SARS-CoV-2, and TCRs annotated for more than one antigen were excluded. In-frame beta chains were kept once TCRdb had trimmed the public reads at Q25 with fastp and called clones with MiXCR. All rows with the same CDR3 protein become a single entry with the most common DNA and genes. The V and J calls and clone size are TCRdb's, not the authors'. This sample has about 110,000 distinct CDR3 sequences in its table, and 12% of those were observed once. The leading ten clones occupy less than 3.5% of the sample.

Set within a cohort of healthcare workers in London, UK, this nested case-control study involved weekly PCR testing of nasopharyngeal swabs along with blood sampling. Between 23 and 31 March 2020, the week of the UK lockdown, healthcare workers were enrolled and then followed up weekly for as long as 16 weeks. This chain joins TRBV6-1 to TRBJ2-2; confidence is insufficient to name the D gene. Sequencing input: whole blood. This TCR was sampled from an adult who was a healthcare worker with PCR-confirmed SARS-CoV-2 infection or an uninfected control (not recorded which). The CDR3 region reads CASSYVPGELFF. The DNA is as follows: TGTGCCAGCAGTTACGTCCCCGGGGAGCTGTTTTTT.